Listed below are T cell receptor beta chains from one sample, sequenced in a study of T cells expressing NK-cell markers. TCRdb re-called the 5' RACE reads and gives one entry per CDR3 protein, without DNA. The sample has about 150,000 distinct CDR3 sequences, and its top ten clones hold over 35%. Sequenced input: blood T cells: a sorted CD56 or NKG2C T cell subset, CD4+ or CD8+ T cells, or bulk PBMC T cells (not recorded which). The receptors originated from a woman aged 45-65 years in good health. Each CDR3 is given with its conserved first and last residue. The order of the fields is V gene, J gene, CDR3 protein.

TRBV6-2/TRBV6-3	TRBJ1-1	CASSYSGQVNTEAFF
TRBV9	TRBJ2-7	CASSGGGPGYEQYF
TRBV7-8	TRBJ2-1	CASSLDSPLAGPYNEQFF
TRBV12-3/TRBV12-4	TRBJ2-2	CASSLSREAGELFF
TRBV4-1	TRBJ2-5	CASSPDYSETQYF
TRBV30	TRBJ1-1	CAWTPIPRSGTEAFF
TRBV3-1	TRBJ1-1	CASSPRGLGTEAFF
TRBV6-4	TRBJ2-5	CASNFRTSSQETQYF
TRBV27	TRBJ1-1	CASSLSSGLYTEAFF
TRBV12-3/TRBV12-4	TRBJ2-3	CASSLSGYPVLPTDTQYF
TRBV5-1	TRBJ2-1	CASSHRWTKNNEQFF
TRBV12-3/TRBV12-4	TRBJ2-7	CASSLGPLGYEQYF
TRBV29-1	TRBJ1-3	CSVVGFGNTIYF
TRBV6-5	TRBJ2-7	CAAVGAGYEQYF
TRBV3-1	TRBJ2-1	CASRTAGGPGYNEQFF
TRBV7-9	TRBJ1-1	CASSLDPAGDGKAFF
TRBV11-2	TRBJ2-1	CASSPWSPEQFF
TRBV27	TRBJ2-7	CASSHRRGYYEQYF
TRBV7-8	TRBJ2-3	CASSPIQGFRTDTQYF
TRBV7-3	TRBJ1-6	CASSSLGFGSPLHF
TRBV4-2	TRBJ2-2	CASSPRDTGELFF
TRBV27	TRBJ2-2	CASSLWSALGDPGELFF
TRBV7-9	TRBJ2-7	CASSVETLAGGPSRYEQYF
TRBV5-1	TRBJ2-7	CASSAWGLGNYEQYF
TRBV12-3/TRBV12-4	TRBJ2-7	CASSSGTDTYEQYF
TRBV25-1	TRBJ2-7	CASSEVEGATRYF
TRBV27	TRBJ1-1	CASSLLGGTFTEAFF
TRBV20-1	TRBJ2-1	CSARGTSDYNEQFF
TRBV11-2	TRBJ2-1	CASSLAYNEQFF
TRBV20-1	TRBJ1-1	CSAREAGRDTEAFF
TRBV6-5	TRBJ2-2	CASGAGPTTLSHTGELFF
TRBV7-9	TRBJ1-4	CASSLGGESNEKLFF
TRBV6-5	TRBJ2-1	CASSAGINEQFF
TRBV12-3/TRBV12-4	TRBJ1-1	CASRSHRGVTEAFF